One and the same sample provided the 26 T cell receptor beta chains below, sequenced in a study of cytomegalovirus exposure and HLA in healthy donors. The PCR ran on 60 Vbeta and 13 Jbeta primers. TCRdb's copy holds only in-frame clones and misses some; the assay was immunoSEQ multiplex PCR. Of about 130,000 clones in the sample, 60% to 80% were seen once. Sequences were obtained from PBMCs. Receptor source: a man aged 25-40 years in good health and CMV-seronegative.

The chain couples TRBV5-1 to TRBJ2-5; 9 nucleotides agree with TRBD2. CDR1 and CDR2 (germline): SGHRS, YFSETQ. The CDR3 length is 15 residues. The ends lost 3 bases at V and 5 bases at J; junction bases unmatched: 8. The CDR3 region is CASSSSGGPYETQYF. The CDR3 DNA sequence: TGCGCCAGCAGCTCGAGCGGGGGGCCTTACGAGACCCAGTACTTC.

Only a few counts were recorded for this clone. J is TRBJ1-2 and V is TRBV15; TRBD1 might be the D (5 bases). The germline V and J ends were trimmed by 0 bases and 4 bases, with 12 bases remaining between them. The germline V gene has CDR1 LNHNV and CDR2 YYDKDF (reference sequence). The CDR3 loop spans 15 amino acids. For the CDR3, the DNA is TGTGCCACCAGCAGAGAGGGCAGGGTCAGCTATGGCTACACCTTC. It codes for CATSREGRVSYGYTF.

This rearrangement joins TRBV9 to TRBJ1-1; 10 nucleotides agree with TRBD1. V dropped 0 bases and J dropped 6; count of bases not matched to a gene: 11. Germline lookup yields CDR1 SGDLS and CDR2 YYNGEE. This CDR3 contains 17 residues. This CDR3 reads CASSVGHMDRGIAEAFF. The CDR3 DNA is TGTGCCAGCAGCGTAGGGCATATGGACAGGGGGATCGCTGAAGCTTTCTTT. The complete variable domain, with remaining parts taken from reference TRBV9 and TRBJ1-1, reads DSGVTQTPKHLITATGQRVTLRCSPRSGDLSVYWYQQSLDQGLQFLIQYYNGEERAKGNILERFSAQQFPDLHSELNLSSLELGDSALYFCASSVGHMDRGIAEAFFGQGTRLTVV.

Remarks on this clone: Compared with germline, one end of the junction differs, possibly owing to a read error. This specimen includes other DNA sequences encoding the same CDR3. The rearrangement joins TRBV9 to TRBJ2-1, with 13 nucleotides matching TRBD2. CDR3 size: 16 residues. Germline V lookup: CDR1 SGDLS, CDR2 YYNGEE. CDR3 protein: CASSSGLAGLYNEQFF. CDR3 DNA sequence: TGTGCCAGCAGCTCGGGACTAGCGGGGTTATACAATGAGCAATTCTTC.

A few counts support this clone. The V gene is TRBV28, the J gene TRBJ1-5; tentative D call: TRBD1 (5 bases). Germline-derived CDR1 and CDR2 are MDHEN and SYDVKM. V lost 3 bases and J lost 3, with 9 bases in between. There are 14 residues in the CDR3. CDR3 in DNA: TGTGCCAGCAGTTTCGGCAGGGTCAATCAGCCCCAGCATTTT. Translated, it gives CASSFGRVNQPQHF.

The V call is TRBV30, the J call TRBJ2-2; D not resolved. The germline CDR1 and CDR2 sequences are GTSNPN and SVGIG (reference sequence). The CDR3 loop spans 14 amino acids. V gave up 2 bases and J gave up 0 bases, with 7 bases separating them. The CDR3 DNA sequence: TGTGCCTGGAGTCCAGATTCGAACACCGGGGAGCTGTTTTTT. This encodes CAWSPDSNTGELFF.

This clone came up once. The chain recombines TRBV9 with TRBJ2-7; no reliable D call. The CDR3 length is 14 residues. Germline V gene data show CDR1 as SGDLS and CDR2 as YYNGEE. The germline V and J ends were trimmed by 2 bases and 4 bases, with 13 bases remaining between them. Here the CDR3 DNA reads TGTGCCAGCAGCGTCGGAAGGTCAGGTTACGAGCAGTACTTC. Translation: CASSVGRSGYEQYF.

The chain is built from TRBV5-6 and TRBJ1-2; TRBD1 matches at 7 bases. The CDR3 spans 15 residues. Trimming removed 7 bases from V and 4 bases from J; junction bases left unmatched: 13. CDR1 SGHDT and CDR2 YYEEEE come from the germline V gene. In nucleotides, the CDR3 is TGTGCCAGCCTCACAGACAGGGAAATTGGCTATGGCTACACCTTC. Amino acid sequence: CASLTDREIGYGYTF.

The rearrangement uses TRBV2 and TRBJ2-3, with D unresolved. The CDR3 runs to 12 residues. The germline V gene encodes CDR1 SNHLY and CDR2 FYNNEI. Trimming shortened V by 8 bases and J by 6 bases, and 12 bases separated the two germline ends. In DNA form, the CDR3 reads TGTGCCAGCCTGGAGATAGTGGATACGCAGTATTTT. It specifies CASLEIVDTQYF. The full variable domain, completed using reference TRBV2 and TRBJ2-3, is EPEVTQTPSHQVTQMGQEVILRCVPISNHLYFYWYRQILGQKVEFLVSFYNNEISEKSEIFDDQFSVERPDGSNFTLKIRSTKLEDSAMYFCASLEIVDTQYFGPGTRLTVL.

The V call is TRBV7-7, the J call TRBJ2-3; no definite D call. V was clipped by 1 base and J by 2 bases, with 10 bases between them. Germline assignment: CDR1 SSHAT and CDR2 FNYEAQ (reference sequence). CDR3 length equals 15 residues. The CDR3 protein is CASSLGAGNTDTQYF. DNA of the CDR3: TGTGCCAGCAGCTTAGGGGCAGGCAACACAGATACGCAGTATTTT.

The chain joins TRBV6-6 to TRBJ1-5; 7 bases fit TRBD1. Germline V gene data show CDR1 as MNHNY and CDR2 as SVGAGI (reference sequence). The V segment lost 5 bases and the J segment 6 bases; nucleotides outside the gene matches: 7. The CDR3 sequence is 14 residues long. In nucleotides, the CDR3 is TGTGCCAGCAGTGGGCAGGGGGTGGGTCAGCCCCAGCATTTT. Protein: CASSGQGVGQPQHF.

The V call is TRBV21-1, the J call TRBJ1-1; no check of the table's D call, TRBD1, against the DNA was made. TRBV21-1 is labeled a pseudogene. The CDR3 length is 15 residues. CDR3 in amino acids: CASSKASQGLVGAFF. The DNA for the CDR3 is TGTGCCAGCAGCAAGGCGTCCCAGGGGTTGGTCGGGGCTTTCTTT.

This clone is a singleton in its sample. The chain couples TRBV4-1 to TRBJ1-4, with D possibly matching TRBD1 (6 bases). Per the germline V gene, CDR1 is MGHRA and CDR2 is YSYEKL. With 2 bases removed from V and 3 bases from J, the gap between germline ends came to 13 bases. The CDR3 runs to 16 residues. CDR3 DNA sequence: TGCGCCAGCAGCCAACCAACAGGGTTGGCTAATGAAAAACTGTTTTTT. Its translation: CASSQPTGLANEKLFF.

This chain joins TRBV18 and TRBJ2-3; 7 bases fit TRBD1. Germline CDR1 and CDR2: KGHSH and LQKENI. Losses at the gene ends were 2 bases for V and 0 bases for J; bases not matched to a gene: 2. The CDR3 has 15 amino acids. The CDR3 sequence: CASSPGTVSTDTQYF. The DNA of the CDR3 is TGTGCCAGCTCACCAGGGACAGTTAGCACAGATACGCAGTATTTT.

This rearrangement joins TRBV6-6 to TRBJ2-5; weak D call: TRBD2 (7 bases). This CDR3 region has 16 residues. Trimming stripped 6 bases from V and 5 bases from J, with 22 bases between. Germline lookup yields CDR1 MNHNY and CDR2 SVGAGI (reference sequence). In DNA, the CDR3 is TGTGCCAGCAGCCCACTTGGGCCCGGGGGGCCGGAGACCCAGTACTTC. Its translation: CASSPLGPGGPETQYF.

V usage is TRBV28 and J usage is TRBJ1-2; maybe TRBD1 (6 bases). Germline lookup yields CDR1 MDHEN and CDR2 SYDVKM. The CDR3 has 16 residues. V was cut by 8 bases and J by 0 bases, with 19 bases left in between. This CDR3 is CASRSRDTLANYGYTF. CDR3 sequence (DNA): TGTGCCAGCCGGAGTCGGGACACCCTAGCTAACTATGGCTACACCTTC.

V usage is TRBV7-2 and J usage is TRBJ1-2; the match to TRBD1 covers 8 bases. The CDR3 spans 14 residues. Germline loops: CDR1 SGHTA, CDR2 FQGNSA. V lost 5 bases to trimming and J lost 2 bases; unmatched junction nucleotides: 4. The CDR3 bases are TGTGCCAGCAGCACCCGACAGGGGAACTATGGCTACACCTTC. Its translation: CASSTRQGNYGYTF.

On this clone itself: This CDR3 is also generated by other DNA sequences in the sample. The chain carries TRBV2 and TRBJ2-7; 11 positions match TRBD2. Germline-derived CDR1 and CDR2 are SNHLY and FYNNEI. This CDR3 spans 16 amino acids. The junction had 7 bases not matched to a gene; V was cut back by 2 bases and J by 4 bases. CDR3 nucleotides: TGTGCCAGCAGTGAAAGCCCGGGACTAGCGGTATACGAGCAGTACTTC. The encoded protein is CASSESPGLAVYEQYF.

The genes are TRBV4-1 and TRBJ2-5; TRBD2 matches at 14 bases. V lost 5 bases and J lost 2; bases outside the gene matches: 7. The CDR3 loop spans 17 amino acids. Germline CDR1 and CDR2: MGHRA and YSYEKL. CDR3 sequence reads: CASSVGLAGGEQETQYF. CDR3 nucleotides: TGCGCCAGCAGCGTTGGACTAGCGGGGGGCGAACAAGAGACCCAGTACTTC.

V gene TRBV2 combines with J gene TRBJ1-5, with D perhaps TRBD1 (6 bases). The germline CDR1 and CDR2 sequences are SNHLY and FYNNEI. The CDR3 totals 13 residues. V lost 5 bases and J 7 bases, leaving 12 bases between the germline ends. The CDR3 DNA is TGTGCCAGCAGTTTACAGGGCTCCCAGCCCCAGCATTTT. The encoded protein is CASSLQGSQPQHF.

This sequence joins TRBV11-2 and TRBJ1-1; D is unresolved. Germline V gene data show CDR1 as SGHAT and CDR2 as FQNNGV. This CDR3 comprises 13 residues. V was shortened by 4 bases and J by 10 bases, with 16 bases between the two germline ends. CDR3 DNA: TGTGCCAGCAGCTCGACGAGACTAGGTGGAGCTTTCTTT. Translating gives CASSSTRLGGAFF.

The J gene is TRBJ2-3, the V gene TRBV27; D possibly corresponds to TRBD2 (5 bases). CDR1 and CDR2 (germline): MNHEY, SMNVEV (reference sequence). The CDR3 loop spans 13 amino acids. The V gene lost 7 bases and the J gene lost 6 bases, with 14 bases spanning the gap. This chain's CDR3 is CASTTGSWDTQYF. CDR3 bases: TGTGCCAGCACCACTGGGAGCTGGGATACGCAGTATTTT.

V gene TRBV21-1 combines with J gene TRBJ1-6. TRBV21-1 is deemed a pseudogene. The CDR3 has 8 amino acids. DNA for the CDR3: TGTGCCGAACTTCCCCCCCACTTT. Amino acid sequence: CAELPPHF.

The J gene is TRBJ1-3, the V gene TRBV10-3; unclear D gene. Trimming removed 3 bases at V and 0 bases at J, with 9 bases between. This CDR3 is 15 amino acids long. Germline V gene data show CDR1 as ENHRY and CDR2 as SYGVKD. CDR3 sequence reads: CAISESGYSGNTIYF. DNA for the CDR3: TGTGCCATCAGTGAATCAGGCTACTCTGGAAACACCATATATTTT.

The chain couples TRBV7-9 to TRBJ2-7; perhaps TRBD2 as D (6 bases). This CDR3 region has 13 residues. Trimming shortened V by 5 bases and J by 0 bases, and 8 bases separated the two germline ends. CDR1 is SEHNR, CDR2 FQNEAQ, per germline (reference sequence). The CDR3 DNA sequence: TGTGCCAGCAGCCAGGAGGGCTCCTACGAGCAGTACTTC. Its translation is CASSQEGSYEQYF.

The genes are TRBV28 and TRBJ1-2; weak D call: TRBD1 (5 bases). This CDR3 spans 13 amino acids. The ends were cut back, 11 bases at V and 6 bases at J, with 19 bases in the middle. From germline, CDR1 is MDHEN and CDR2 SYDVKM. The CDR3 region is CAVPGFGGNGYTF. The CDR3 DNA follows: TGTGCCGTTCCAGGGTTTGGCGGAAATGGCTACACCTTC.